The rows below give T cell receptor beta chains drawn from one sample of a study of blood T cell repertoires in COVID-19. Profiling relied on immunoSEQ multiplex PCR, and the TCRdb table lists in-frame clones only, not all of them. The sample yields 150,000 or so clones, roughly 90% seen once. Material for sequencing was PBMCs or T cells enriched from blood (not recorded which). These receptors were obtained from a woman between 35 and 50 years old who had been exposed to COVID-19. Both conserved end residues are part of each CDR3. D genes are given only for firm matches. The size of a clone is reported for some rows only, either as once, few or many, or as a class for expanded clones.

D gene: -
J gene: TRBJ1-2
clone size: -
V gene: TRBV9
CDR3 DNA: TGTGCCAGCAGCGCCTTACTGGGGGGGATCCTCGATTTTACTAACTATGGCTACACCTTC
CDR3 protein: CASSALLGGILDFTNYGYTF

D gene: TRBD1
J gene: TRBJ2-7
clone size: -
V gene: TRBV4-1
CDR3 DNA: TGCGCCAGCAGCCAGGTGGCGGGACAGGGTTATTACGAGCAGTACTTC
CDR3 protein: CASSQVAGQGYYEQYF

D gene: -
J gene: TRBJ1-2
clone size: -
V gene: TRBV2
CDR3 DNA: TGTGCCAGCTTACTCTTCTTGACAGGTCCTGAGGAAGGCTACACCTTC
CDR3 protein: CASLLFLTGPEEGYTF

D gene: TRBD2
J gene: TRBJ2-7
clone size: many
V gene: TRBV9
CDR3 DNA: TGTGCCAGCAGCGTAGCTAGCGGGGGGCGCATCTACGAGCAGTACTTC
CDR3 protein: CASSVASGGRIYEQYF

D gene: TRBD1
J gene: TRBJ2-1
clone size: -
V gene: TRBV19
CDR3 DNA: TGTGCCAGTAGCAACCCGTACAGGGGGCGCAATAATGAGCAGTTCTTC
CDR3 protein: CASSNPYRGRNNEQFF

D gene: -
J gene: TRBJ2-5
clone size: -
V gene: TRBV20-1
CDR3 DNA: TGCAGTGCTAGTATCTTAGGGAGTCCGCAAGAGACCCAGTACTTC
CDR3 protein: CSASILGSPQETQYF

D gene: TRBD2
J gene: TRBJ2-3
clone size: -
V gene: TRBV5-1
CDR3 DNA: TGCGCCAGCAGCTTGGCCGGGGGGGATACGCAGTATTTT
CDR3 protein: CASSLAGGDTQYF

D gene: TRBD1
J gene: TRBJ2-3
clone size: few
V gene: TRBV7-9
CDR3 DNA: TGTGCCAGCAGCCTCACCCAGGACAGGGGTGGCACAGATACGCAGTATTTT
CDR3 protein: CASSLTQDRGGTDTQYF

D gene: TRBD2
J gene: TRBJ2-3
clone size: -
V gene: TRBV5-1
CDR3 DNA: TGCGCCAGCAGCTTTCCGCGGGGGGTCTCCCCACCGCTAGATACGCAGTATTTT
CDR3 protein: CASSFPRGVSPPLDTQYF

D gene: -
J gene: TRBJ1-6
clone size: -
V gene: TRBV10-1
CDR3 DNA: TGCGCCAGCAGTCGGGACATTAGGGACTCACCCCTCCACTTT
CDR3 protein: CASSRDIRDSPLHF

D gene: -
J gene: TRBJ1-2
clone size: -
V gene: TRBV4-1
CDR3 DNA: TGCGCCAGCAGCCAAAAGACAAGCCAGGTCAGCTACACCTTC
CDR3 protein: CASSQKTSQVSYTF

D gene: -
J gene: TRBJ1-2
clone size: -
V gene: TRBV25-1
CDR3 DNA: TGTGCCAGCAGATCCCAGGGGTATGGCTACACCTTC
CDR3 protein: CASRSQGYGYTF

D gene: TRBD1
J gene: TRBJ1-2
clone size: -
V gene: TRBV11-2
CDR3 DNA: TGTGCCAGCAGCTTAGCAGACAGGGGACCCCCCCTATATGGCTACACCTTC
CDR3 protein: CASSLADRGPPLYGYTF

D gene: TRBD1
J gene: TRBJ2-7
clone size: few
V gene: TRBV25-1
CDR3 DNA: TGTGCCAGCAGTCCCCCGGGACAGGGGAGCTCCTACGAGCAGTACTTC
CDR3 protein: CASSPPGQGSSYEQYF

D gene: -
J gene: TRBJ2-7
clone size: -
V gene: TRBV6-5
CDR3 DNA: TGTGCCAGCAGTTACTTACCTGGGACATCGACCTACGAGCAGTACTTC
CDR3 protein: CASSYLPGTSTYEQYF

D gene: TRBD1
J gene: TRBJ1-5
clone size: -
V gene: TRBV15
CDR3 DNA: TGTGCCACCAGCAGACCTGGACAGGGGGCCGCTTCGAATCAGCCCCAGCATTTT
CDR3 protein: CATSRPGQGAASNQPQHF

D gene: TRBD1
J gene: TRBJ2-5
clone size: -
V gene: TRBV6-5
CDR3 DNA: TGTGCCAGCACTAGGACAGGGAGAGAGACCCAGTACTTC
CDR3 protein: CASTRTGRETQYF

D gene: TRBD1
J gene: TRBJ2-6
clone size: -
V gene: TRBV5-1
CDR3 DNA: TGCGCCAGCAATGCGGGGACAGGGGGCTCTGGGGCCAACGTCCTGACTTTC
CDR3 protein: CASNAGTGGSGANVLTF

D gene: -
J gene: TRBJ1-5
clone size: -
V gene: TRBV10-3
CDR3 DNA: TGTGCCATCAGTGAGGTCCGAGATCAGCCCCAGCATTTT
CDR3 protein: CAISEVRDQPQHF

D gene: TRBD1
J gene: TRBJ1-2
clone size: -
V gene: TRBV11-2
CDR3 DNA: TGTGCCAGCAGCCAACAGGGGGCCAACTATGGCTACACCTTC
CDR3 protein: CASSQQGANYGYTF

D gene: TRBD1
J gene: TRBJ2-7
clone size: -
V gene: TRBV25-1
CDR3 DNA: TGTGCCAGCAGCGCCGGGACAGGCTCCTACGAGCAGTACTTC
CDR3 protein: CASSAGTGSYEQYF

D gene: -
J gene: TRBJ1-1
clone size: once
V gene: TRBV6-5
CDR3 DNA: TGTGCCAGCAGTTACGGGAGGGGGGGGTTCGTGGTGATCTTT
CDR3 protein: CASSYGRGGFVVIF

D gene: TRBD2
J gene: TRBJ2-3
clone size: -
V gene: TRBV7-9
CDR3 DNA: TGTGCCAGCAGCCCCCGGACTAGCGCGTATACGCAGTATTTT
CDR3 protein: CASSPRTSAYTQYF

D gene: TRBD1
J gene: TRBJ1-2
clone size: -
V gene: TRBV5-4
CDR3 DNA: TGTGCCAGCAGCAAGACAGGGAGTAATGGCTACACCTTC
CDR3 protein: CASSKTGSNGYTF

D gene: -
J gene: TRBJ2-3
clone size: -
V gene: TRBV7-9
CDR3 DNA: TGTGCCAGCAGCCCTGAGGACTACACGCAGTATTTT
CDR3 protein: CASSPEDYTQYF

D gene: TRBD1
J gene: TRBJ1-1
clone size: -
V gene: TRBV28
CDR3 DNA: TGTGCCAGCAGTTTATCCGGACAGGGAGGCACTGAAGCTTTCTTT
CDR3 protein: CASSLSGQGGTEAFF

D gene: TRBD1
J gene: TRBJ1-5
clone size: -
V gene: TRBV5-5
CDR3 DNA: TGTGCCAGCAGCACGGACAGGGGCACTCAGCCCCAGCATTTT
CDR3 protein: CASSTDRGTQPQHF

D gene: TRBD2
J gene: TRBJ2-5
clone size: -
V gene: TRBV4-1
CDR3 DNA: TGCGCCAGCAGCCAGGGTAGCGGGGGGACGAGGATGGGGACCCAGTACTTC
CDR3 protein: CASSQGSGGTRMGTQYF

D gene: -
J gene: TRBJ1-1
clone size: -
V gene: TRBV7-9
CDR3 DNA: TGTGCCAGCAGCCTTCCCGTCGGGGGTCTGGGAGCTTTCTTT
CDR3 protein: CASSLPVGGLGAFF

D gene: TRBD1
J gene: TRBJ1-6
clone size: -
V gene: TRBV5-1
CDR3 DNA: TGCGCCAGCAGCTTGTTACCAACAGGGGTTGCCAATTCACCCCTCCACTTT
CDR3 protein: CASSLLPTGVANSPLHF

D gene: -
J gene: TRBJ2-5
clone size: once
V gene: TRBV3-1/TRBV3-2
CDR3 DNA: TGTGCCAGCAGCGAGGTGGAGACCCAGTACTTC
CDR3 protein: CASSEVETQYF

D gene: TRBD1
J gene: TRBJ1-5
clone size: -
V gene: TRBV27
CDR3 DNA: TGTGCCAGCAGGACAGGGAATAGCAATCAGCCCCAGCATTTT
CDR3 protein: CASRTGNSNQPQHF

D gene: -
J gene: TRBJ1-5
clone size: -
V gene: TRBV19
CDR3 DNA: TGTGCCAGTAGTTCCTCTCGGGACACTTATCAGCCCCAGCATTTT
CDR3 protein: CASSSSRDTYQPQHF

D gene: -
J gene: TRBJ2-7
clone size: -
V gene: TRBV7-2
CDR3 DNA: TGTGCCAGCAGCTTAGCGCTGAGCCAAGCCTACGAGCAGTACTTC
CDR3 protein: CASSLALSQAYEQYF

D gene: TRBD2
J gene: TRBJ2-3
clone size: -
V gene: TRBV6-5
CDR3 DNA: TGTGCCAGCACTCGGACTAGCGGGGGGGTAGATACGCAGTATTTT
CDR3 protein: CASTRTSGGVDTQYF

D gene: TRBD1
J gene: TRBJ1-1
clone size: -
V gene: TRBV10-3
CDR3 DNA: TGTGCCATCAGTGAGACCAGGGGACAGGGAGAGTCTGCTGAAGCTTTCTTT
CDR3 protein: CAISETRGQGESAEAFF

D gene: TRBD1
J gene: TRBJ1-2
clone size: -
V gene: TRBV2
CDR3 DNA: TGTGCCAGCAGTGATGACAGGGCGTTTGACTATGGCTACACCTTC
CDR3 protein: CASSDDRAFDYGYTF

D gene: -
J gene: TRBJ2-7
clone size: few
V gene: TRBV19
CDR3 DNA: TGTGCCAGTAGTTCCGAGATGGGACACAGATACGAGCAGTACTTC
CDR3 protein: CASSSEMGHRYEQYF

D gene: -
J gene: TRBJ2-7
clone size: -
V gene: TRBV9
CDR3 DNA: TGTGCCAGCAGCGTTGGGCAGGGGATTACCTACGAGCAGTACTTC
CDR3 protein: CASSVGQGITYEQYF

D gene: TRBD1
J gene: TRBJ1-5
clone size: -
V gene: TRBV12-5
CDR3 DNA: TGTGCTAGTGCTAACAGGGGTTTTGGCAATCAGCCCCAGCATTTT
CDR3 protein: CASANRGFGNQPQHF

D gene: -
J gene: TRBJ1-4
clone size: -
V gene: TRBV12-3/TRBV12-4
CDR3 DNA: TGTGCCAGCAGTTTCCTTGCGGGTAAACTGTTTTTT
CDR3 protein: CASSFLAGKLFF

D gene: TRBD1
J gene: TRBJ1-4
clone size: -
V gene: TRBV19
CDR3 DNA: TGTGCCAGTAGTATGACAGGGGTGACTGATGAAAAACTGTTTTTT
CDR3 protein: CASSMTGVTDEKLFF

D gene: TRBD1
J gene: TRBJ2-7
clone size: -
V gene: TRBV6-6
CDR3 DNA: TGTGCCAGCAGTGACGGACAGGTCGGGGATTACGAGCAGTACTTC
CDR3 protein: CASSDGQVGDYEQYF

D gene: TRBD1
J gene: TRBJ1-3
clone size: -
V gene: TRBV4-1
CDR3 DNA: TGCGCCAGCAGCCGTCCGGGACAGGGAAACACCATATATTTT
CDR3 protein: CASSRPGQGNTIYF

D gene: TRBD2
J gene: TRBJ2-1
clone size: -
V gene: TRBV11-2
CDR3 DNA: TGTGCCAGCAGTCTTGGGACTAGCGGGAGGAATGAGCAGTTCTTC
CDR3 protein: CASSLGTSGRNEQFF

D gene: TRBD1
J gene: TRBJ1-1
clone size: once
V gene: TRBV7-9
CDR3 DNA: TGTGCCAGCAGCTTCTACAGGGGTGTGACGAACACTGAAGCTTTCTTT
CDR3 protein: CASSFYRGVTNTEAFF

D gene: TRBD1
J gene: TRBJ1-1
clone size: -
V gene: TRBV5-1
CDR3 DNA: TGCGCCAGCAGCGCCCGACAGGGGGCGGCGAACACTGAAGCTTTCTTT
CDR3 protein: CASSARQGAANTEAFF

D gene: TRBD1
J gene: TRBJ2-1
clone size: -
V gene: TRBV19
CDR3 DNA: TGTGCCAGTATGAAGACAGGGGGAGCCTCCTACAATGAGCAGTTCTTC
CDR3 protein: CASMKTGGASYNEQFF

D gene: -
J gene: TRBJ2-7
clone size: -
V gene: TRBV5-1
CDR3 DNA: TGCGCCAGCAGCTTAACGGGGAATTACTACGAGCAGTACTTC
CDR3 protein: CASSLTGNYYEQYF

D gene: TRBD1
J gene: TRBJ1-2
clone size: -
V gene: TRBV2
CDR3 DNA: TGTGCCAGCAGTCTGGGACAGGGGTTATATGGCTACACCTTC
CDR3 protein: CASSLGQGLYGYTF

D gene: TRBD1
J gene: TRBJ2-2
clone size: -
V gene: TRBV24-1
CDR3 DNA: TGTGCCACCAGTGCTTCCGGGACAGGGGGGTTGGGGACCGGGGAGCTGTTTTTT
CDR3 protein: CATSASGTGGLGTGELFF